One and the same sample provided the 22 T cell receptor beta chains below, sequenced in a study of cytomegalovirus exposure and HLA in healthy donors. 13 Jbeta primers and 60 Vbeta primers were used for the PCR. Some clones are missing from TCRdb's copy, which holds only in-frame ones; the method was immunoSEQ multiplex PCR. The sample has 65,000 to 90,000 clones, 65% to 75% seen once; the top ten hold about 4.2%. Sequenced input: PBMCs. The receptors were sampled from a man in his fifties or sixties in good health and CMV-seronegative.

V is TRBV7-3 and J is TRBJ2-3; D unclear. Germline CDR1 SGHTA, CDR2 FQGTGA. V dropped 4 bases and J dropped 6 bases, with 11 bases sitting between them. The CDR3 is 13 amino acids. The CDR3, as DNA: TGTGCCAGCAGCTCAAAGCAGGCGGATACGCAGTATTTT. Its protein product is CASSSKQADTQYF.

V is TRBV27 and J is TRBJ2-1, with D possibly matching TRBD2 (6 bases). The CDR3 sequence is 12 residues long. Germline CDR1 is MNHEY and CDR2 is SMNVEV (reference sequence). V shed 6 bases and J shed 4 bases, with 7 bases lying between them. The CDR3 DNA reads TGTGCCAGCAGCCGGGGGTACAATGAGCAGTTCTTC. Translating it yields CASSRGYNEQFF.

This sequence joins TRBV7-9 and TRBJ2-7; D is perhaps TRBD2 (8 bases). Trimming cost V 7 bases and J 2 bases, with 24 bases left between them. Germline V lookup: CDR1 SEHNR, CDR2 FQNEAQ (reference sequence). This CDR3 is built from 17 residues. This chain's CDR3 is CASTGQARGGAAYEQYF. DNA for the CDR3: TGTGCCAGCACCGGACAGGCCCGGGGGGGGGCGGCCTACGAGCAGTACTTC.

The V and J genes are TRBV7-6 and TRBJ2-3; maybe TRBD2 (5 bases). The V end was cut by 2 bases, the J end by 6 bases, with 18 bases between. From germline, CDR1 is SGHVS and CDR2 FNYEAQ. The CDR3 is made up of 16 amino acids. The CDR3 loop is CASSLLSRGSLDTQYF. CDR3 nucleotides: TGTGCCAGCAGCTTACTTTCCCGGGGTAGTCTGGATACGCAGTATTTT.

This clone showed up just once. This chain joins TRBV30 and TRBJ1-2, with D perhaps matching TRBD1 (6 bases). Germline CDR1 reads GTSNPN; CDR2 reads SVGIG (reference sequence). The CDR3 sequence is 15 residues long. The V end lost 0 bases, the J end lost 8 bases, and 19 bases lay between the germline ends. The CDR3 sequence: CAWSVLGRTVEGYTF. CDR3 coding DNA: TGTGCCTGGAGTGTACTCGGCAGGACAGTGGAGGGCTACACCTTC.

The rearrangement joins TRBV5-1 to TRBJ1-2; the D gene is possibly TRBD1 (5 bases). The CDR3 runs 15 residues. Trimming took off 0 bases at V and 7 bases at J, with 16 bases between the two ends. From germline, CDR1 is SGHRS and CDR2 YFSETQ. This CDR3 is CASSLAYGQAGGYTF. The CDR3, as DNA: TGCGCCAGCAGCTTGGCTTACGGACAAGCGGGTGGCTACACCTTC.

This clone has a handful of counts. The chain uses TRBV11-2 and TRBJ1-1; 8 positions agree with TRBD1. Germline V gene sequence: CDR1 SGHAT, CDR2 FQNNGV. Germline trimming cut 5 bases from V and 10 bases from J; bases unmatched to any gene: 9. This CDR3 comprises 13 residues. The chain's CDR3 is CASSPGTGLVAFF. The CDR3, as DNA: TGTGCCAGCAGCCCCGGGACAGGTTTAGTAGCTTTCTTT.

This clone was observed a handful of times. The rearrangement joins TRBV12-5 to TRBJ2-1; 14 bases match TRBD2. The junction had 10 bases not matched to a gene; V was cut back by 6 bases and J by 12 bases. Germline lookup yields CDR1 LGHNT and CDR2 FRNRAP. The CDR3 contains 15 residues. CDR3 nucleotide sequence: TGTGCTAGTGGCACCGGGACTAGCGGGGGTGAGCGGCAGTTCTTC. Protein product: CASGTGTSGGERQFF.

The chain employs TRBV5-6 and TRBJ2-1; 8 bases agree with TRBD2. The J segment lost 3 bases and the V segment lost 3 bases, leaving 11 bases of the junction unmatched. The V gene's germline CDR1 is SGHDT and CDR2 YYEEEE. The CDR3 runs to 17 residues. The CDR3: CASSSSGSGVIYNEQFF. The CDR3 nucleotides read TGTGCCAGCAGCTCTTCGGGTAGCGGGGTAATCTACAATGAGCAGTTCTTC.

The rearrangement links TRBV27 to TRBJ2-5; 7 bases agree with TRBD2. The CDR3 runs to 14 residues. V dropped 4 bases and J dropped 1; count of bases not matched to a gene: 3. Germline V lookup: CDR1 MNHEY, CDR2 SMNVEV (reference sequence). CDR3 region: CASSSRLAQETQYF. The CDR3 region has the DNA TGTGCCAGCAGTTCGCGACTAGCCCAAGAGACCCAGTACTTC.

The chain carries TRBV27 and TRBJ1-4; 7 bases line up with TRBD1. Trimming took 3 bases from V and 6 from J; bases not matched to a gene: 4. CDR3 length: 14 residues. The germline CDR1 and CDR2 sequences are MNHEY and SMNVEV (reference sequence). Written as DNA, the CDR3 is TGTGCCAGCAGTTTGTATAGGGGGCATGAAAAACTGTTTTTT. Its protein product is CASSLYRGHEKLFF.

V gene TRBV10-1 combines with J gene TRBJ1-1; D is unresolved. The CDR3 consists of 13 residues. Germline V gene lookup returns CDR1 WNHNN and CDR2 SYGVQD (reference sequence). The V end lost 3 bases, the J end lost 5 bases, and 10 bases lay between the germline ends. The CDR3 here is CASSDGPGTEAFF. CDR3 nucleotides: TGCGCCAGCAGTGATGGCCCTGGTACTGAAGCTTTCTTT.

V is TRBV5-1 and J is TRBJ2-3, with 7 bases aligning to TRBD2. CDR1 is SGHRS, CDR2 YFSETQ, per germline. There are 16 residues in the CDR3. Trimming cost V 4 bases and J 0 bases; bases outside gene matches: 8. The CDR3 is CASSPEGRGSTDTQYF. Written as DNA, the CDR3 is TGCGCCAGCAGCCCCGAGGGGAGGGGTAGCACAGATACGCAGTATTTT.

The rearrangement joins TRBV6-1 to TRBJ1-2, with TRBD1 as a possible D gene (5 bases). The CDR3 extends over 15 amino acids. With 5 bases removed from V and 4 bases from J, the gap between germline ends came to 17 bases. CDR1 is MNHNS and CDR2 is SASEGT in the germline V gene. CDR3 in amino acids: CASSPPGTGVYGYTF. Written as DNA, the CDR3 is TGTGCCAGCAGTCCCCCCGGGACTGGAGTCTATGGCTACACCTTC.

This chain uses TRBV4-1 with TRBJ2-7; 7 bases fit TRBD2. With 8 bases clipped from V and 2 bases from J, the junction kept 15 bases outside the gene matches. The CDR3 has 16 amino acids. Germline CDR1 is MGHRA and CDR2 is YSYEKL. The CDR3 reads CASRLEILGGTYEQYF. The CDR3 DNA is TGCGCCAGCCGCCTCGAGATACTGGGGGGGACCTACGAGCAGTACTTC.

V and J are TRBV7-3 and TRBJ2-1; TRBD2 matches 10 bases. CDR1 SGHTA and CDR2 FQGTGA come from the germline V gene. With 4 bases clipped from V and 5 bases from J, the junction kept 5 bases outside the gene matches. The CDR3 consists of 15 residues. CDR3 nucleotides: TGTGCCAGCAGCTCAGAGCGGGGGGGACACAATGAGCAGTTCTTC. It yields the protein CASSSERGGHNEQFF. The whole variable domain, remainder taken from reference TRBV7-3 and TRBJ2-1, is GAGVSQTPSNKVTEKGKYVELRCDPISGHTALYWYRQSLGQGPEFLIYFQGTGAADDSGLPNDRFFAVRPEGSVSTLKIQRTERGDSAVYLCASSSERGGHNEQFFGPGTRLTVL.

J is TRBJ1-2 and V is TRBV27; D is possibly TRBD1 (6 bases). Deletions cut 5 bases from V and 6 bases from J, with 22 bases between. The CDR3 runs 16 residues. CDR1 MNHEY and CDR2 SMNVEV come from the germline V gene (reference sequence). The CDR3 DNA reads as TGTGCCAGCAGTCCCTATACAGGGAGGGGGGAGCATGGCTACACCTTC. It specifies CASSPYTGRGEHGYTF.

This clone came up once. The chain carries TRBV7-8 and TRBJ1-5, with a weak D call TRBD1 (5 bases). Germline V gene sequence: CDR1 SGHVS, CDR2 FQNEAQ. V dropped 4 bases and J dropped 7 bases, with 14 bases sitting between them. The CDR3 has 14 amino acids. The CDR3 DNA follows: TGTGCCAGCAGCTCCTGGGCGGGGGGGCAGCCCCAGCATTTT. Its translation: CASSSWAGGQPQHF.

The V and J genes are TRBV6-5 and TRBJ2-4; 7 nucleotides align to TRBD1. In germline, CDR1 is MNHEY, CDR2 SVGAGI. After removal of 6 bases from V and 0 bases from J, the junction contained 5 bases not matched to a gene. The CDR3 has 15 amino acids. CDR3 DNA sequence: TGTGCCAGCAGCCGGGGACAGCTAGCCAAAAACATTCAGTACTTC. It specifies CASSRGQLAKNIQYF.

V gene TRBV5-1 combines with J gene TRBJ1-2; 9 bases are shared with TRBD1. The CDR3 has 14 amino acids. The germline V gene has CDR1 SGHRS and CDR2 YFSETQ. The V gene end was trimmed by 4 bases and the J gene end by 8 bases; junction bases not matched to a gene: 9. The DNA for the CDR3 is TGCGCCAGCAGCCTCGGGACAGGGTATCAGGGCTACACCTTC. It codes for CASSLGTGYQGYTF.

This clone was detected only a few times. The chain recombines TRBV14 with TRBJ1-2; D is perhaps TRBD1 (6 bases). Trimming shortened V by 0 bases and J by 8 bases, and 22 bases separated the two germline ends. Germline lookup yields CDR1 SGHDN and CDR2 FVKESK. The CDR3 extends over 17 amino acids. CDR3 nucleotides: TGTGCCAGCAGCCAAGATCTTAATCTAGGGACACTCCGGGGCTACACCTTC. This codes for CASSQDLNLGTLRGYTF.

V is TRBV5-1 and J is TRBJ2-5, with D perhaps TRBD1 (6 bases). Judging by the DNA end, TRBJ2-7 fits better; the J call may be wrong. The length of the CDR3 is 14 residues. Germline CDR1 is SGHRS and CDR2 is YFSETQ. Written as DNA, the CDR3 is TGCGCCAGCAGCGCCAGGACAGACTCCTACGAGCAGTACTTC. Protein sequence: CASSARTDSYEQYF.